The 7 T cell receptor beta chains below come from one sample, sequenced in a study of response to subunit inactivated influenza vaccine. Via MiXCR, TCRdb re-called the RT-PCR reads, giving one row per CDR3 protein. The table has about 500,000 distinct CDR3 sequences, approximately 12% seen once. The specimen comprised PBMCs from blood, sampled more than 35 days after vaccination. The receptors shown here come from a man aged 45 to 65 who received an inactivated influenza vaccine.

The CDR3 nucleotides read TGCAGCGTAGGGGGTGGACAGGGAGGCACTGAAGCTTTCTTT. Translation gives CSVGGGQGGTEAFF. V and J are TRBV29-1 and TRBJ1-1, with 8 positions matching TRBD1. Germline trimming cut 6 bases from V and 4 bases from J; bases unmatched to any gene: 10. The germline CDR1 and CDR2 sequences are SQVTM and ANQGSEA. The CDR3 length is 14 residues.

The V and J genes are TRBV3-1 and TRBJ2-1; D is perhaps TRBD1 (6 bases). Germline lookup yields CDR1 LGHDT and CDR2 YNNKEL (reference sequence). Trimming left V 1 base short and J 7 bases short, with 11 bases between. The CDR3 runs to 14 residues. CDR3 DNA sequence: TGTGCCAGCAGCCAAGGAGGGGGTGTGAATGAGCAGTTCTTC. Translation gives CASSQGGGVNEQFF.

This clonotype was seen only a few times. The chain recombines TRBV27 with TRBJ2-7; D perhaps matches TRBD1 (6 bases). Germline-derived CDR1 and CDR2 are MNHEY and SMNVEV (reference sequence). V was cut by 1 base and J by 2 bases, with 15 bases left in between. CDR3 size: 16 residues. CDR3 nucleotide sequence: TGTGCCAGCAGTTTATATGGTGACAGGAGTCCCTACGAGCAGTACTTC. Amino acids: CASSLYGDRSPYEQYF.

This clonotype was counted between two and nine times. The chain uses TRBV2 and TRBJ1-2; weak D call: TRBD1 (6 bases). This CDR3 region has 14 residues. Germline V gene sequence: CDR1 SNHLY, CDR2 FYNNEI. Trimming pared 4 bases from V and 5 bases from J, leaving 14 bases between. CDR3 nucleotides: TGTGCCAGCAGTGGGGGAACAGGGCATTATGGCTACACCTTC. Amino acid sequence: CASSGGTGHYGYTF.

The chain joins TRBV7-2 to TRBJ1-1; TRBD1 is a possible D gene (5 bases). In germline, CDR1 is SGHTA, CDR2 FQGNSA. V was trimmed by 2 bases and J by 6 bases, leaving 10 bases between them. The CDR3 is 13 residues long. The CDR3 region has the DNA TGTGCCAGCAGCTTAATTCCAGGGTCTGAAGCTTTCTTT. Protein sequence: CASSLIPGSEAFF.

There are a few counts of this clonotype. The V and J genes are TRBV5-5 and TRBJ1-4; tentative D call: TRBD1 (6 bases). The CDR3 runs to 15 residues. The V and J ends lost 3 bases and 3 bases respectively, with 12 bases between them. Germline CDR1 is SGHKS and CDR2 is YYEKEE (reference sequence). This CDR3 is CASSSTDRSNEKLFF. For the CDR3, the DNA is TGTGCCAGCAGCTCCACGGACAGATCTAATGAAAAACTGTTTTTT.

The chain carries TRBV20-1 and TRBJ2-1, with D possibly TRBD2 on 5 matching bases. Germline V CDR1 and CDR2: DFQATT, SNEGSKA (reference sequence). The CDR3 length is 13 residues. V gave up 4 bases and J gave up 4 bases, with 11 bases separating them. As DNA, the CDR3 is TGCAGTGCTACCCGGGGTTCTTACAATGAGCAGTTCTTC. Translating gives CSATRGSYNEQFF.